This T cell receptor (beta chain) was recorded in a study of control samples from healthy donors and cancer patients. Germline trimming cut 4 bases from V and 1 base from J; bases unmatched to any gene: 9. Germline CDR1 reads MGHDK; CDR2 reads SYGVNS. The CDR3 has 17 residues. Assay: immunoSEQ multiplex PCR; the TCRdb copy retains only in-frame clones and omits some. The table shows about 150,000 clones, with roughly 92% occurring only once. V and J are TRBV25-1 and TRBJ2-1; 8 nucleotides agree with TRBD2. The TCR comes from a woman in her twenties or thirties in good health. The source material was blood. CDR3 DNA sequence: TGTGCCAGCAGTGGACTCACACTAGCGGAATCCTACAATGAGCAGTTCTTC. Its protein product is CASSGLTLAESYNEQFF.